This T cell receptor beta chain was recovered during a study of T cell changes during pregnancy in multiple sclerosis. The table came from immunoSEQ multiplex PCR; TCRdb's copy has only in-frame clones and leaves some out. The data hold roughly 60,000 clones, with more than 80% observed a single time. This clone was seen a single time. CDR3 size: 15 residues. With V trimmed by 5 bases and J by 5 bases, 7 bases remained unmatched. CDR1 SGHTA and CDR2 FQGTGA come from the germline V gene. V and J are TRBV7-3 and TRBJ2-1, with 9 bases that match TRBD2. The sample consisted of CD4+ T cells from peripheral blood mononuclear cells, taken in the first trimester of pregnancy. The clonotype comes from a female donor with multiple sclerosis, enrolled in a pregnancy study. CDR3 amino acids: CASSRSGGSNNEQFF. CDR3 nucleotides: TGTGCCAGCAGCCGGAGCGGGGGGTCTAACAATGAGCAGTTCTTC.